This T cell receptor beta chain was sequenced during a study of blood T cell repertoires in COVID-19. Libraries were prepared by immunoSEQ multiplex PCR; TCRdb keeps only in-frame clonotypes and omits some of them. The sample includes about 250,000 clones, about four fifths of them seen just once. V was clipped by 4 bases and J by 0 bases, with 9 bases between them. This CDR3 comprises 15 residues. The germline CDR1 and CDR2 sequences are KGHDR and SFDVKD. This clonotype originated in a man of 80 years or more with acute or convalescent COVID-19. The material sequenced was peripheral blood. The V gene is TRBV24-1, the J gene TRBJ1-3, with D possibly TRBD1 on 5 matching bases. The CDR3 protein is CATSEGGSSGNTIYF. CDR3 nucleotides: TGTGCCACCAGTGAGGGGGGAAGCTCTGGAAACACCATATATTTT.